A single sample gave rise to the 16 T cell receptor beta chains below, sequenced in a study of human T cells and chemical hapten exposure. TCRdb re-called the RACE reads through MiXCR, storing one row per CDR3 protein. Of under 400,000 distinct CDR3 sequences listed, less than 6.5% are singletons. This sample's time point: pre-sensitization, week 0. Treatment defined: therapeutic diphenylcyclopropenone sensitization with weekly scalp DPC. The input for sequencing was whole blood, taken in connection with sensitization to the hapten diphenylcyclopropenone (DPC). The receptors derive from a woman aged 45-60 years with alopecia areata. Some clones in this sample may be carry-over from other donors' samples.

This clonotype was seen repeatedly, ten times or more. The chain combines TRBV6-2 or TRBV6-3 with TRBJ1-1; D may be TRBD1 (5 bases). V shed 2 bases and J shed 7 bases, with 14 bases lying between them. This CDR3 has 14 amino acids. Per germline, CDR1 MNHEY and CDR2 SVGEGT. The CDR3 sequence is CASSYPWRGGEAFF. The CDR3 nucleotides are TGTGCCAGCAGTTACCCTTGGCGGGGGGGTGAAGCTTTCTTT.

This clonotype was counted many times. The chain couples TRBV6-5 to TRBJ2-3, with unresolved D. The CDR3 extends over 11 amino acids. The V and J ends lost 6 bases and 5 bases respectively, with 6 bases between them. Germline lookup yields CDR1 MNHEY and CDR2 SVGAGI. In nucleotides, the CDR3 is TGTGCCAGCAGAAGGAGAGATACGCAGTATTTT. Amino acid sequence: CASRRRDTQYF.

This chain joins TRBV20-1 and TRBJ1-5, with 7 positions matching TRBD1. J lost 3 bases, V lost 2 bases, and 22 bases had no gene match. The germline V gene encodes CDR1 DFQATT and CDR2 SNEGSKA (reference sequence). This CDR3 contains 20 residues. Here the CDR3 DNA reads TGCAGTGCTAGACGAGGCCTGAAGGGGGCCCATCTCCTCTTCAATCAGCCCCAGCATTTT. Protein product: CSARRGLKGAHLLFNQPQHF.

Only a few counts were recorded for this clonotype. The chain links TRBV4-2 to TRBJ2-5, with 10 bases aligning to TRBD2. CDR3 size: 18 residues. J was trimmed by 2 bases and V by 1 base; bases with no gene match: 10. Germline V gene lookup returns CDR1 LGHNA and CDR2 YNFKEQ. The CDR3 spells CASSQAGLAGEIQETQYF. CDR3 bases: TGTGCCAGCAGCCAAGCAGGGCTAGCGGGAGAGATACAAGAGACCCAGTACTTC.

The chain employs TRBV30 and TRBJ1-1; maybe TRBD1 (6 bases). The CDR3 has 14 amino acids. Germline values: CDR1 GTSNPN, CDR2 SVGIG (reference sequence). The CDR3: CATRGGLIGTEAFF. The CDR3 coding sequence is TGTGCGACTCGCGGGGGCCTAATAGGCACTGAAGCTTTCTTT.

The sample holds many counts of this clonotype. The V gene is TRBV27, the J gene TRBJ2-1; the match to TRBD2 covers 7 bases. This CDR3 is built from 16 residues. Germline-derived CDR1 and CDR2 are MNHEY and SMNVEV (reference sequence). V trimming: 4 bases; J trimming: 3 bases; junction bases outside the gene matches: 9. CDR3 sequence reads: CASSSLLAGLYNEQFF. CDR3 nucleotide sequence: TGTGCCAGCAGTTCCCTCTTAGCGGGCCTCTACAATGAGCAGTTCTTC.

The V gene is TRBV5-1, the J gene TRBJ2-5; possible D gene TRBD2, 5 bases. The germline gives CDR1 SGHRS, CDR2 YFSETQ. This CDR3 has 16 amino acids. Trimming took off 1 base at V and 4 bases at J, with 17 bases between the two ends. CDR3 amino acids: CASSLMGFQGGETQYF. CDR3 nucleotide sequence: TGCGCCAGCAGCTTGATGGGCTTCCAAGGAGGAGAGACCCAGTACTTC.

In its sample, this clonotype was seen a few times. J is TRBJ2-3 and V is TRBV2; TRBD2 aligns across 8 bases. The CDR3 has 14 amino acids. Germline CDR1 and CDR2: SNHLY and FYNNEI. Losses at the gene ends were 11 bases for V and 4 bases for J; bases not matched to a gene: 11. CDR3 nucleotides: TGTGCCCGCACGACGGGAGGGGGGGCAGATACGCAGTATTTT. It translates to CARTTGGGADTQYF.

Many counts were recorded for this clonotype. The V gene is TRBV6-2 or TRBV6-3, the J gene TRBJ2-3, with a weak D call TRBD2 (6 bases). Trimming shortened V by 7 bases and J by 7 bases, and 15 bases separated the two germline ends. CDR1 and CDR2 from the germline V gene are MNHEY and SVGEGT. CDR3 size: 13 residues. The CDR3 DNA reads as TGTGCCAGCAAGGGAGGCGGTTCCCATACGCAGTATTTT. Translating gives CASKGGGSHTQYF.

At least ten counts were recorded for this clonotype. The CDR3 nucleotides read TGTGCCAGCAGCTTAGCGTCAAGGGGCACAGATACGCAGTATTTT. It translates to CASSLASRGTDTQYF. This chain joins TRBV7-2 and TRBJ2-3; D is undetermined. The V end lost 0 bases, the J end lost 1 base, and 8 bases lay between the germline ends. The CDR3 is 15 residues long. Germline lookup yields CDR1 SGHTA and CDR2 FQGNSA.

This clonotype came up many times. The chain couples TRBV29-1 to TRBJ2-3; D might be TRBD1 or TRBD2, each matching 5 bases. Per the germline V gene, CDR1 is SQVTM and CDR2 is ANQGSEA. The CDR3 is 15 amino acids. V was clipped by 3 bases and J by 3 bases, with 16 bases between them. The CDR3 region is CSVEGVSTGTDTQYF. CDR3 nucleotides: TGCAGCGTTGAGGGGGTCAGTACGGGGACAGATACGCAGTATTTT.

This clonotype was observed many times. The chain joins TRBV28 to TRBJ2-7; D gene uncertain. V lost 8 bases and J 3 bases, leaving 8 bases between the germline ends. The CDR3 length is 11 residues. CDR1 is MDHEN, CDR2 SYDVKM, per germline. The CDR3 here is CASRSDYEQYF. The CDR3 DNA follows: TGTGCCAGCCGCTCGGACTACGAGCAGTACTTC.

This clonotype showed up many times. This sequence joins TRBV20-1 and TRBJ2-2, with a weak D call TRBD1 (6 bases). V was clipped by 3 bases and J by 3 bases, with 8 bases between them. This CDR3 is built from 13 residues. The V gene's germline CDR1 is DFQATT and CDR2 SNEGSKA (reference sequence). The CDR3 bases are TGCAGTGCTAGGGGGGCTGACACCGGGGAGCTGTTTTTT. Amino acid sequence: CSARGADTGELFF.

At least ten counts were recorded for this clonotype. V gene TRBV9 combines with J gene TRBJ2-1; no clear D. Trimming took 3 bases from V and 4 from J, leaving 5 bases between them. CDR1 SGDLS and CDR2 YYNGEE come from the germline V gene. This CDR3 spans 12 amino acids. The DNA of the CDR3 is TGTGCCAGCAGCGCCTCTTACAATGAGCAGTTCTTC. This gives the protein CASSASYNEQFF.

This clonotype was picked up many times. The chain uses TRBV5-5 and TRBJ2-7; D not certain. V dropped 3 bases and J dropped 4 bases, with 14 bases sitting between them. CDR1 is SGHKS, CDR2 YYEKEE, per germline (reference sequence). This CDR3 is built from 14 residues. The CDR3 protein is CASSSQAGAYEQYF. The CDR3 DNA reads as TGTGCCAGCAGCTCCCAGGCAGGAGCTTACGAGCAGTACTTC.

The J gene is TRBJ1-6, the V gene TRBV9, with 7 bases matching TRBD1. V was clipped by 0 bases and J by 5 bases; unmatched bases: 11. Germline CDR1 is SGDLS and CDR2 is YYNGEE. The CDR3 is made up of 18 amino acids. For the CDR3, the DNA is TGTGCCAGCAGCGTAGCTCAAAATTACAGGGGTGATAATTCACCCCTCCACTTT. Protein sequence: CASSVAQNYRGDNSPLHF.